These 24 T cell receptor beta chains came from one sample sequenced in a study of blood T cell repertoires in COVID-19. The data were produced by immunoSEQ multiplex PCR, yet TCRdb's version contains in-frame clones alone and is incomplete. The repertoire consists of roughly 140,000 clones, with 80% to 85% occurring once and the leading ten covering about 8%. The specimen was peripheral blood. Every receptor here comes from a human donor in a cohort sampled during active COVID-19.

The chain is built from TRBV10-2 and TRBJ1-3, with a tentative D call TRBD1 (6 bases). Germline V gene data show CDR1 as WSHSY and CDR2 as SAAADI. Trimming left V 6 bases short and J 4 bases short, with 16 bases between. CDR3 length: 15 residues. Here the CDR3 DNA reads TGCGCCAGCAGCCCACAGGGTAAAAACGGAAACACCATATATTTT. Its protein is CASSPQGKNGNTIYF.

The chain combines TRBV5-1 with TRBJ1-2; unclear D gene. The CDR3 totals 15 residues. The germline V and J ends were trimmed by 4 bases and 8 bases, with 21 bases remaining between them. Germline CDR1 SGHRS, CDR2 YFSETQ. The DNA for the CDR3 is TGCGCCAGCAGCGCTGGAGGTGACGGTTTATTGGGCTACACCTTC. Translation: CASSAGGDGLLGYTF.

The chain uses TRBV9 and TRBJ2-1; 9 nucleotides align to TRBD2. Germline V gives CDR1 SGDLS, CDR2 YYNGEE. Trimming took 2 bases from V and 6 from J; bases not matched to a gene: 6. This CDR3 region has 15 residues. The DNA for the CDR3 is TGTGCCAGCAGCGTGAGCGGGGGGTTTAGCAATGAGCAGTTCTTC. Residues: CASSVSGGFSNEQFF.

The V and J genes are TRBV7-2 and TRBJ2-3, with 11 bases that match TRBD2. The germline gives CDR1 SGHTA, CDR2 FQGNSA. The CDR3 consists of 15 residues. V lost 4 bases to trimming and J lost 5 bases; unmatched junction nucleotides: 5. CDR3 bases: TGTGCCAGCAGCTCTAGCGGGGGGCGGTTAGATACGCAGTATTTT. It specifies CASSSSGGRLDTQYF.

V is TRBV29-1 and J is TRBJ2-3; no clear D gene. The length of the CDR3 is 11 residues. V gave up 7 bases and J gave up 2 bases, with 7 bases separating them. CDR1 SQVTM and CDR2 ANQGSEA come from the germline V gene. The CDR3 DNA follows: TGCAGCGGGCTTTTCACAGATACGCAGTATTTT. Protein: CSGLFTDTQYF.

This rearrangement joins TRBV3-1 (or the pseudogene TRBV3-2) to TRBJ2-1, with 12 nucleotides matching TRBD2. Losses at the gene ends were 0 bases for V and 3 bases for J; bases not matched to a gene: 12. CDR1 LGHDT and CDR2 YNNKEL come from the germline V gene (reference sequence). This CDR3 region has 20 residues. The CDR3 coding sequence is TGTGCCAGCAGCCAAGAACGAGCTAGCGGGGGGGCCCCCCTCTACAATGAGCAGTTCTTC. It translates to CASSQERASGGAPLYNEQFF.

This clone appeared once. The chain combines TRBV14 with TRBJ2-5; D is possibly TRBD2 (7 bases). This CDR3 is built from 15 residues. The germline CDR1 and CDR2 sequences are SGHDN and FVKESK. V gave up 4 bases and J gave up 5 bases, with 17 bases separating them. The CDR3: CASSRWGGAEETQYF. CDR3 sequence (DNA): TGTGCCAGCAGCCGATGGGGGGGGGCGGAGGAGACCCAGTACTTC.

In regard to this clone: Different DNA sequences within this sample yield the same CDR3. The chain recombines TRBV5-1 with TRBJ2-7; the D is unclear. Germline lookup yields CDR1 SGHRS and CDR2 YFSETQ. The CDR3 consists of 13 residues. Trimming took 0 bases from V and 4 from J, leaving 8 bases between them. The chain's CDR3 is CASSLGQSYEQYF. CDR3 nucleotides: TGCGCCAGCAGCTTGGGCCAGTCTTACGAGCAGTACTTC.

Only a few counts were recorded for this clone. The chain combines TRBV6-5 with TRBJ2-3; no firm D call. With 6 bases removed from V and 2 bases from J, the gap between germline ends came to 12 bases. The CDR3 totals 14 residues. Germline CDR1 is MNHEY and CDR2 is SVGAGI. CDR3 amino acids: CASSPVGPTDTQYF. The CDR3 nucleotides read TGTGCCAGCAGCCCCGTGGGCCCCACAGATACGCAGTATTTT.

V is TRBV13 and J is TRBJ1-4; D is ambiguous. From germline, CDR1 is PRHDT and CDR2 FYEKMQ (reference sequence). The V gene lost 4 bases and the J gene lost 0 bases, with 9 bases spanning the gap. CDR3 length: 15 residues. The CDR3 protein is CASSSRGATNEKLFF. DNA of the CDR3: TGTGCCAGCAGCTCCCGGGGAGCAACTAATGAAAAACTGTTTTTT.

The chain recombines TRBV3-1 (or the pseudogene TRBV3-2) with TRBJ1-4; D perhaps matches TRBD1 (6 bases). Germline-derived CDR1 and CDR2 are LGHDT and YNNKEL (reference sequence). The CDR3 consists of 15 residues. Between the trimmed V and J ends, which lost 1 base and 7 bases, there was a span of 13 bases. The CDR3 nucleotides are TGTGCCAGCAGCCAAGCGGGGGGCGCTGGTGAAAAACTGTTTTTT. Translation gives CASSQAGGAGEKLFF.

The chain employs TRBV7-9 and TRBJ1-3; the D gene is possibly TRBD1 (5 bases). The CDR3 is 14 residues long. Trimming stripped 3 bases from V and 3 bases from J, with 9 bases between. Germline V lookup: CDR1 SEHNR, CDR2 FQNEAQ (reference sequence). CDR3 in amino acids: CASSLKQDGNTIYF. The CDR3, as DNA: TGTGCCAGCAGCTTGAAACAGGATGGAAACACCATATATTTT.

The sample holds one count of this clone. This chain connects TRBV18 to TRBJ1-1; weak D call: TRBD1 (5 bases). CDR1 KGHSH and CDR2 LQKENI come from the germline V gene. Trimming removed 3 bases from V and 0 bases from J, with 8 bases in between. The CDR3 contains 14 residues. As DNA, the CDR3 is TGTGCCAGCTCACCCGACAGCATGAACACTGAAGCTTTCTTT. It codes for CASSPDSMNTEAFF.

This sequence joins TRBV7-9 and TRBJ1-2, with D hard to call. This CDR3 has 16 amino acids. The germline V and J ends were trimmed by 5 bases and 4 bases, with 20 bases remaining between them. CDR1 SEHNR and CDR2 FQNEAQ come from the germline V gene (reference sequence). The CDR3 protein is CASSVHGGSLLYGYTF. The CDR3 region has the DNA TGTGCCAGCAGCGTTCATGGAGGTTCACTGCTCTATGGCTACACCTTC.

V usage is TRBV12-5 and J usage is TRBJ1-6, with D perhaps matching TRBD1 (6 bases). V was pared by 1 base and J by 8 bases, with 12 bases between. CDR3 length: 15 residues. Germline CDR1 reads LGHNT; CDR2 reads FRNRAP. CDR3 region: CASGLGDRNDSPLHF. CDR3 coding DNA: TGTGCTAGTGGTTTGGGAGACAGGAACGATTCACCCCTCCACTTT.

The V and J genes are TRBV19 and TRBJ1-5, with TRBD1 matching 10 bases. Germline V gene lookup returns CDR1 LNHDA and CDR2 SQIVND (reference sequence). V shed 5 bases and J 1 base; nucleotides not matched to a gene: 2. CDR3 size: 15 residues. CDR3 bases: TGTGCCAGTAGTCGACAGGGGGCAAGCAATCAGCCCCAGCATTTT. Amino acid sequence: CASSRQGASNQPQHF.

This clone was observed once. The chain carries TRBV5-6 and TRBJ2-3; maybe TRBD2 (5 bases). V was clipped by 5 bases and J by 1 base, with 14 bases between them. Looked up from germline, CDR1 is SGHDT and CDR2 is YYEEEE. There are 15 residues in the CDR3. The chain's CDR3 is CASSFRTGGTDTQYF. The CDR3 DNA reads TGTGCCAGCAGTTTTAGGACCGGGGGCACAGATACGCAGTATTTT.

The chain couples TRBV3-1 (or the pseudogene TRBV3-2) to TRBJ2-1; D is perhaps TRBD1 (6 bases). Trimming stripped 1 base from V and 1 base from J, with 8 bases between. This CDR3 is 15 amino acids long. The germline CDR1 and CDR2 sequences are LGHDT and YNNKEL (reference sequence). CDR3 sequence: CASSQVRGSYNEQFF. The CDR3, as DNA: TGTGCCAGCAGCCAAGTAAGGGGGTCCTACAATGAGCAGTTCTTC.

This clone was recorded only once. The chain links TRBV3-1 (or the pseudogene TRBV3-2) to TRBJ2-3, with D possibly being TRBD1 (6 bases). Per the germline V gene, CDR1 is LGHDT and CDR2 is YNNKEL (reference sequence). This CDR3 has 16 amino acids. Trimming cost V 0 bases and J 4 bases, with 14 bases left between them. In DNA, the CDR3 is TGTGCCAGCAGCCAAGATAGGCAGGGGCCGTCAGATACGCAGTATTTT. Translated: CASSQDRQGPSDTQYF.

This clone showed up just a few times. The chain has TRBV7-3 and TRBJ2-3; D is possibly TRBD1 (7 bases). In germline, CDR1 is SGHTA, CDR2 FQGTGA. Trimming shortened V by 6 bases and J by 6 bases, and 13 bases separated the two germline ends. This CDR3 is built from 13 residues. CDR3 protein: CASRPGGRDTQYF. DNA for the CDR3: TGTGCCAGCAGACCAGGGGGGCGGGATACGCAGTATTTT.

The chain employs TRBV2 and TRBJ1-5; D uncertain. The V gene's germline CDR1 is SNHLY and CDR2 FYNNEI. V was trimmed by 7 bases and J by 0 bases, leaving 16 bases between them. The CDR3 is made up of 16 amino acids. The CDR3 bases are TGTGCCAGCACCCCTGCGGGTTATACTAGCAATCAGCCCCAGCATTTT. This sequence encodes CASTPAGYTSNQPQHF.

The chain recombines TRBV18 with TRBJ1-1; D gene ambiguous. The V end lost 3 bases, the J end lost 1 base, and 9 bases lay between the germline ends. The CDR3 is made up of 14 amino acids. Germline V gene lookup returns CDR1 KGHSH and CDR2 LQKENI. The CDR3 DNA reads TGTGCCAGCTCACCTCCGACAAGGAACACTGAAGCTTTCTTT. Translated, it gives CASSPPTRNTEAFF.

This chain links TRBV6-5 with TRBJ2-1; TRBD1 aligns across 9 bases. The V gene's germline CDR1 is MNHEY and CDR2 SVGAGI. V lost 5 bases and J lost 2; bases outside the gene matches: 4. CDR3 size: 15 residues. As DNA, the CDR3 is TGTGCCAGCAGTAGGGGGGACAGGGCCTACAATGAGCAGTTCTTC. Its translation: CASSRGDRAYNEQFF.

The chain joins TRBV15 to TRBJ1-1; no reliable D call. Germline V CDR1 and CDR2: LNHNV, YYDKDF (reference sequence). Trimming stripped 5 bases from V and 6 bases from J, with 22 bases between. This CDR3 is built from 16 residues. The CDR3 nucleotides are TGTGCCACCAGCGCTACCTTCAGAGACCTAGTACCTGAAGCTTTCTTT. Its translation: CATSATFRDLVPEAFF.